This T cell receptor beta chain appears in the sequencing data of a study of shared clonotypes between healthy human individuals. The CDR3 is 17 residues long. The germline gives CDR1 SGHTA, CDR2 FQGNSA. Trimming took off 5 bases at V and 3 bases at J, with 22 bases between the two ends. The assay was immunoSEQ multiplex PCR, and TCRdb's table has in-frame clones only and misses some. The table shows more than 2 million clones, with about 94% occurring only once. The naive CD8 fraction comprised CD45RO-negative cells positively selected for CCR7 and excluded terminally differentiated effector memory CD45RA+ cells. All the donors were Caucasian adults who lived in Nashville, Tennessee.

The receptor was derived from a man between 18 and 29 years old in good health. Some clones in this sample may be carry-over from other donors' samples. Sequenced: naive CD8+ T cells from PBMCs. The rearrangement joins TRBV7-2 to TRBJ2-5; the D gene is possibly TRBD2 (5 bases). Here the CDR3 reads CASSPSKGIGFEETQYF. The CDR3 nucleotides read TGTGCCAGCAGCCCTAGCAAAGGGATAGGATTTGAAGAGACCCAGTACTTC.